These 5 T cell receptor beta chains came from one sample sequenced in a study of CD8 T cells in Susac syndrome (dated by TCRdb to about 2019). The library was produced with the immunoSEQ multiplex PCR assay. RNA was extracted with the RNeasy kit and roughly 0.45 to 1 ug was reverse transcribed using random hexamers. The public reads were quality trimmed at Q25 with fastp and then assembled into clones with MiXCR by TCRdb, keeping productive beta chains. Merged by CDR3 protein, the rows form single entries marked with the most common genes and DNA. The sample includes about 300,000 distinct CDR3 sequences, with about nine tenths observed a single time. Approximately 0.18% of the sample is taken by the ten largest. The material sequenced was CD8+ T cells from PBMCs. Receptor source: a human donor with multiple sclerosis.

CDR3 nucleotides: TGTGCCAGCAACACCGGGGGCGGCCCAAAAGAGACCCAGTACTTC. Protein: CASNTGGGPKETQYF. The V gene is TRBV5-6, the J gene TRBJ2-5, with D perhaps being TRBD1 or TRBD2 (6 bases each). The V gene lost 6 bases and the J gene lost 3 bases, with 18 bases spanning the gap. This CDR3 is built from 15 residues. Germline V gene lookup returns CDR1 SGHDT and CDR2 YYEEEE.

The rearrangement uses TRBV20-1 and TRBJ1-6; 10 nucleotides align to TRBD1. V gave up 3 bases and J gave up 9 bases; unmatched junction bases: 11. Germline CDR1 DFQATT, CDR2 SNEGSKA (reference sequence). The CDR3 has 16 amino acids. CDR3 coding DNA: TGCAGTGCTAGGAGTAATCCGGGACAGGGGAGTTCACCCCTCCACTTT. Its translation is CSARSNPGQGSSPLHF.

The chain recombines TRBV27 with TRBJ2-1; D is undetermined. Trimming shortened V by 3 bases and J by 12 bases, and 18 bases separated the two germline ends. The CDR3 is 14 residues long. The V gene's germline CDR1 is MNHEY and CDR2 SMNVEV (reference sequence). CDR3 sequence reads: CASSFGRIGNWQFF. CDR3 nucleotide sequence: TGTGCCAGCAGTTTCGGCCGGATTGGGAACTGGCAGTTCTTC.

This rearrangement joins TRBV25-1 to TRBJ2-2; 13 nucleotides agree with TRBD2. From germline, CDR1 is MGHDK and CDR2 SYGVNS. The CDR3 runs 15 residues. V lost 8 bases and J lost 3; bases outside the gene matches: 3. This CDR3 is CASSGLAGHTGELFF. CDR3 nucleotides: TGTGCCAGCTCGGGACTAGCGGGGCACACCGGGGAGCTGTTTTTT.

In its sample, this clonotype was seen a few times. This sequence joins TRBV7-3 and TRBJ2-7; D uncertain. CDR1 is SGHTA, CDR2 FQGTGA, per germline. Trimming stripped 2 bases from V and 3 bases from J, with 11 bases between. The CDR3 contains 14 residues. The CDR3 loop is CASSLLPAVYEQYF. CDR3 in DNA: TGTGCCAGCAGCTTACTACCGGCGGTCTACGAGCAGTACTTC. Full variable domain (remainder filled in from reference TRBV7-3 and TRBJ2-7): GAGVSQTPSNKVTEKGKYVELRCDPISGHTALYWYRQSLGQGPEFLIYFQGTGAADDSGLPNDRFFAVRPEGSVSTLKIQRTERGDSAVYLCASSLLPAVYEQYFGPGTRLTVT.